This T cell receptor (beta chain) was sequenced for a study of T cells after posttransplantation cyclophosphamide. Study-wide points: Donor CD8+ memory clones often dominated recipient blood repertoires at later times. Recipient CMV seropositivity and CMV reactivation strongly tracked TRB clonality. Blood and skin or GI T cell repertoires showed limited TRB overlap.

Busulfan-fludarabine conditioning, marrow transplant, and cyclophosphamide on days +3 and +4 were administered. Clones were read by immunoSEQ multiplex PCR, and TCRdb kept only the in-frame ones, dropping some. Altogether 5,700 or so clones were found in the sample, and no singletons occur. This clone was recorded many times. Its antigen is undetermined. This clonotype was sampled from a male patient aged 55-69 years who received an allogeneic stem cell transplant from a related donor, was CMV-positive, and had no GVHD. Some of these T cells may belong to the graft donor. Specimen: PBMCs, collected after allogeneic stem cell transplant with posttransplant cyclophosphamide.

The CDR3 nucleotides read TGTGCCAGCAGCGCATCAGGAGGAGGGCTCTATGGCTACACCTTC. This encodes CASSASGGGLYGYTF. The chain has TRBV9 and TRBJ1-2, with D hard to call. Germline V CDR1 and CDR2: SGDLS, YYNGEE. The CDR3 consists of 15 residues. V was trimmed by 3 bases and J by 4 bases, leaving 16 bases between them.